The 30 T cell receptor beta chains reported below all come from one sample, sequenced in a study of long-term antiretroviral therapy in people with HIV. Run at survey level, the immunoSEQ assay was version v3.0. Sequenced by immunoSEQ multiplex PCR; TCRdb stores in-frame clones only, minus some. The sample has approximately 12,000 clones, 75% to 85% seen once. This specimen consisted of unsorted PBMCs, obtained 3.4 years after starting antiretroviral therapy. The source of these receptors is a man aged 35 to 55 with HIV.

V is TRBV5-6 and J is TRBJ2-1, with TRBD2 identical over 12 bases. With 2 bases clipped from V and 5 bases from J, the junction kept 5 bases outside the gene matches. Looked up from germline, CDR1 is SGHDT and CDR2 is YYEEEE. CDR3 size: 16 residues. CDR3 sequence: CASSFRTSGNNNEQFF. The CDR3 nucleotides read TGTGCCAGCAGCTTCCGGACTAGCGGGAACAACAATGAGCAGTTCTTC. The whole variable domain, remainder taken from reference TRBV5-6 and TRBJ2-1, is DAGVTQSPTHLIKTRGQQVTLRCSPKSGHDTVSWYQQALGQGPQFIFQYYEEEERQRGNFPDRFSGHQFPNYSSELNVNALLLGDSALYLCASSFRTSGNNNEQFFGPGTRLTVL.

The chain couples TRBV28 to TRBJ1-1; D is unclear. The germline V gene has CDR1 MDHEN and CDR2 SYDVKM. Trimming removed 7 bases at V and 1 base at J, with 4 bases between. This CDR3 comprises 11 residues. CDR3 residues: CASKRNTEAFF. CDR3 nucleotide sequence: TGTGCCAGCAAGAGGAACACTGAAGCTTTCTTT.

This sequence joins TRBV7-6 and TRBJ2-7; D is perhaps TRBD1 (5 bases). CDR1 is SGHVS, CDR2 FNYEAQ, per germline. The CDR3 loop spans 13 amino acids. V shed 5 bases and J shed 4 bases, with 12 bases lying between them. The CDR3 loop is CASSLTRGYEQYF. Written as DNA, the CDR3 is TGTGCCAGCAGCCTCACAAGGGGATACGAGCAGTACTTC.

The J gene is TRBJ2-2, the V gene TRBV4-3, with D possibly being TRBD1 or TRBD2 (5 bases each). This CDR3 is built from 16 residues. Germline CDR1 is LGHNA and CDR2 is YSLEER. V dropped 0 bases and J dropped 7 bases, with 15 bases sitting between them. In DNA, the CDR3 is TGCGCCAGCAGCCAAGATCTAGCCAGGGTCCTCGGGGAGCTGTTTTTT. The encoded protein is CASSQDLARVLGELFF.

This clone was recorded a few times. Other nucleotide sequences from this sample produce the same CDR3. The CDR3 loop is CASSQDRSTDTQYF. As DNA, the CDR3 is TGCGCCAGCAGCCAAGATCGGAGCACAGATACGCAGTATTTT. V gene TRBV4-3 combines with J gene TRBJ2-3; D gene ambiguous. Trimming left V 0 bases short and J 0 bases short, with 4 bases between. The V gene's germline CDR1 is LGHNA and CDR2 YSLEER. The CDR3 totals 14 residues.

The genes are TRBV30 and TRBJ2-7, with a weak D call TRBD1 (5 bases). Germline V CDR1 and CDR2: GTSNPN, SVGIG (reference sequence). The V and J ends lost 2 bases and 3 bases respectively, with 17 bases between them. This CDR3 comprises 15 residues. The chain's CDR3 is CAWSSLGAKSYEQYF. For the CDR3, the DNA is TGTGCCTGGAGTTCGCTTGGGGCGAAGAGCTACGAGCAGTACTTC.

The genes are TRBV7-2 and TRBJ2-3; D is possibly TRBD1 (6 bases). Trimming took off 0 bases at V and 2 bases at J, with 12 bases between the two ends. The CDR3 runs to 16 residues. In germline, CDR1 is SGHTA, CDR2 FQGNSA. The CDR3 region has the DNA TGTGCCAGCAGCTTAGCTGGGGGCAGCCACACAGATACGCAGTATTTT. Translating it yields CASSLAGGSHTDTQYF.

V usage is TRBV5-1 and J usage is TRBJ2-1; tentative D call: TRBD1 (5 bases). The length of the CDR3 is 13 residues. V was pared by 4 bases and J by 7 bases, with 12 bases between. CDR1 SGHRS and CDR2 YFSETQ come from the germline V gene. CDR3 region: CASSPDNWNEQFF. For the CDR3, the DNA is TGCGCCAGCAGCCCGGACAATTGGAATGAGCAGTTCTTC.

The V gene is TRBV19, the J gene TRBJ1-5; 12 nucleotides align to TRBD1. In germline, CDR1 is LNHDA, CDR2 SQIVND (reference sequence). Trimming took 7 bases from V and 2 from J; bases not matched to a gene: 9. This CDR3 is built from 17 residues. In DNA form, the CDR3 reads TGTGCCAGTACTGCGGGACAGGGGGCAGGCGGCAATCAGCCCCAGCATTTT. It encodes CASTAGQGAGGNQPQHF.

The gene calls are TRBV5-1 and TRBJ2-1; possibly TRBD2 for D (6 bases). Germline V gene lookup returns CDR1 SGHRS and CDR2 YFSETQ. The V gene lost 3 bases and the J gene lost 6 bases, with 13 bases spanning the gap. CDR3 size: 14 residues. The CDR3 region is CASSSVGGINEQFF. DNA for the CDR3: TGCGCCAGCAGCTCGGTGGGGGGAATCAATGAGCAGTTCTTC.

The chain links TRBV5-1 to TRBJ2-7; tentatively, D is TRBD2 (6 bases). V gave up 2 bases and J gave up 4 bases, with 10 bases separating them. Germline V lookup: CDR1 SGHRS, CDR2 YFSETQ. The length of the CDR3 is 13 residues. CDR3 sequence reads: CASSFGLQYEQYF. The CDR3 nucleotides are TGCGCCAGCAGCTTTGGACTACAATACGAGCAGTACTTC.

The chain carries TRBV7-2 and TRBJ1-4, with D hard to call. Germline V CDR1 and CDR2: SGHTA, FQGNSA. The CDR3 runs to 16 residues. Trimming removed 1 base from V and 8 bases from J, with 17 bases in between. In DNA form, the CDR3 reads TGTGCCAGCAGCTTAGTCCCCGGAGGTGTTGAAGAAAAACTGTTTTTT. This codes for CASSLVPGGVEEKLFF.

The chain recombines TRBV18 with TRBJ1-3; unclear D gene. Germline V gene sequence: CDR1 KGHSH, CDR2 LQKENI. V was trimmed by 8 bases and J by 0 bases, leaving 14 bases between them. This CDR3 region has 15 residues. The CDR3 sequence: CASARPPSSGNTIYF. CDR3 bases: TGTGCCAGCGCCCGACCCCCGAGCTCTGGAAACACCATATATTTT.

This clone has just a few counts. V usage is TRBV29-1 and J usage is TRBJ1-1, with D possibly matching TRBD1 (5 bases). This CDR3 comprises 17 residues. Per germline, CDR1 SQVTM and CDR2 ANQGSEA. The ends were cut back, 4 bases at V and 1 base at J, with 22 bases in the middle. CDR3 protein: CSVVELVEGRWNTEAFF. CDR3 bases: TGCAGCGTTGTTGAACTAGTGGAGGGACGGTGGAACACTGAAGCTTTCTTT.

This clone has just a few counts. This sequence joins TRBV5-1 and TRBJ2-7, with D perhaps TRBD2 (5 bases). V lost 0 bases and J 2 bases, leaving 9 bases between the germline ends. This CDR3 region has 14 residues. CDR1 is SGHRS and CDR2 is YFSETQ in the germline V gene. This chain's CDR3 is CASSLARGAYEQYF. CDR3 in DNA: TGCGCCAGCAGCTTGGCTCGGGGAGCCTACGAGCAGTACTTC.

The V gene is TRBV9, the J gene TRBJ2-7; TRBD1 matches 8 bases. The length of the CDR3 is 15 residues. After removal of 3 bases from V and 2 bases from J, the junction contained 7 bases not matched to a gene. Germline assignment: CDR1 SGDLS and CDR2 YYNGEE. CDR3 DNA: TGTGCCAGCAGCGAGTTTGGACAGGGCACCTACGAGCAGTACTTC. It encodes CASSEFGQGTYEQYF.

The chain uses TRBV7-8 and TRBJ1-1, with D tentatively TRBD1 (5 bases). Germline CDR1 reads SGHVS; CDR2 reads FQNEAQ. The CDR3 totals 15 residues. V was cut by 5 bases and J by 2 bases, with 15 bases left in between. CDR3 loop: CASSPRDRTNTEAFF. The CDR3 nucleotides are TGTGCCAGCAGCCCCAGAGACAGAACCAACACTGAAGCTTTCTTT.

V usage is TRBV9 and J usage is TRBJ2-7, with a possible D match to TRBD1 (7 bases). Trimming removed 7 bases at V and 3 bases at J, with 14 bases between. The CDR3 loop spans 13 amino acids. CDR1 and CDR2 from the germline V gene are SGDLS and YYNGEE. The CDR3 region has the DNA TGTGCCAGCGGGGGGACAGCGAACTACGAGCAGTACTTC. It codes for CASGGTANYEQYF.

The chain joins TRBV4-1 to TRBJ1-2; tentatively, D is TRBD1 (5 bases). V shed 3 bases and J shed 7 bases, with 21 bases lying between them. The CDR3 extends over 16 amino acids. Germline-derived CDR1 and CDR2 are MGHRA and YSYEKL. The CDR3: CASSHADGGLERGYTF. The CDR3 nucleotides are TGCGCCAGCAGCCACGCCGATGGGGGACTTGAGCGTGGCTACACCTTC.

This sequence joins TRBV2 and TRBJ1-5, with a tentative D call TRBD1 (5 bases). V was shortened by 6 bases and J by 7 bases, with 10 bases between the two germline ends. The CDR3 runs 12 residues. CDR1 and CDR2 (germline): SNHLY, FYNNEI. The CDR3 is CASRDGGQPQHF. In DNA, the CDR3 is TGTGCCAGCAGGGATGGGGGACAGCCCCAGCATTTT. Together with reference TRBV2 and TRBJ1-5, the CDR3 gives the full variable domain: EPEVTQTPSHQVTQMGQEVILRCVPISNHLYFYWYRQILGQKVEFLVSFYNNEISEKSEIFDDQFSVERPDGSNFTLKIRSTKLEDSAMYFCASRDGGQPQHFGDGTRLSIL.

This chain connects TRBV7-2 to TRBJ2-7, with TRBD1 matching over 9 bases. This CDR3 is built from 13 residues. The V gene's germline CDR1 is SGHTA and CDR2 FQGNSA. V dropped 7 bases and J dropped 4; count of bases not matched to a gene: 5. The CDR3 reads CASTGQGSYEQYF. In DNA form, the CDR3 reads TGTGCCAGCACGGGACAGGGCTCTTACGAGCAGTACTTC.

The chain couples TRBV28 to TRBJ2-4; D is possibly TRBD2 (6 bases). The CDR3 is 15 residues long. V was cut by 3 bases and J by 2 bases, with 11 bases left in between. Germline CDR1 reads MDHEN; CDR2 reads SYDVKM. This chain's CDR3 is CASSFLALSKNIQYF. DNA of the CDR3: TGTGCCAGCAGTTTCCTAGCGTTGTCCAAAAACATTCAGTACTTC.

The DNA of the CDR3 is TGTGCCAGTAGTATGGGGACTAGCTTCGGCGAGCAGTACTTC. It codes for CASSMGTSFGEQYF. The rearrangement uses TRBV19 and TRBJ2-7; 9 positions match TRBD2. V dropped 3 bases and J dropped 6; count of bases not matched to a gene: 6. The germline V gene has CDR1 LNHDA and CDR2 SQIVND (reference sequence). The CDR3 contains 14 residues.

This clone was found once. The chain joins TRBV2 to TRBJ2-1, with D unclear. This CDR3 has 14 residues. Germline V gene lookup returns CDR1 SNHLY and CDR2 FYNNEI. With 2 bases removed from V and 4 bases from J, the gap between germline ends came to 9 bases. CDR3 sequence: CASSESRSYNEQFF. Written as DNA, the CDR3 is TGTGCCAGCAGTGAATCCCGCAGTTACAATGAGCAGTTCTTC. Looking up the rest from reference TRBV2 and TRBJ2-1 gives the full variable domain: EPEVTQTPSHQVTQMGQEVILRCVPISNHLYFYWYRQILGQKVEFLVSFYNNEISEKSEIFDDQFSVERPDGSNFTLKIRSTKLEDSAMYFCASSESRSYNEQFFGPGTRLTVL.

This clone came up a few times. One end of the junction does not line up with germline, which may come from a read error. The genes are TRBV19 and TRBJ2-1; 7 positions agree with TRBD2. The CDR3 is 14 residues long. Germline loops: CDR1 LNHDA, CDR2 SQIVND (reference sequence). Here the CDR3 DNA reads TGTGCCAGTAGTAAGGCCGGGCTAGCGGAGAAAAAGATCTTC. Protein sequence: CASSKAGLAEKKIF.

The chain combines TRBV5-4 with TRBJ1-5, with D tentatively TRBD1 (5 bases). Germline lookup yields CDR1 SGHNT and CDR2 YYREEE (reference sequence). The CDR3 covers 15 residues. V dropped 0 bases and J dropped 7 bases, with 14 bases sitting between them. This CDR3 reads CASSLGPGNAQPQHF. The CDR3 bases are TGTGCCAGCAGCTTGGGTCCAGGGAATGCGCAGCCCCAGCATTTT.

The gene calls are TRBV7-2 and TRBJ2-2; 12 bases are a match to TRBD2. The CDR3 is 17 amino acids. The germline gives CDR1 SGHTA, CDR2 FQGNSA. V trimming: 5 bases; J trimming: 5 bases; junction bases outside the gene matches: 9. The CDR3, as DNA: TGTGCCAGCAGCCCTCTAGCGGGAGGGTTGTGGACCGGGGAGCTGTTTTTT. This codes for CASSPLAGGLWTGELFF.

J is TRBJ2-1 and V is TRBV7-2, with 8 nucleotides matching TRBD1. In germline, CDR1 is SGHTA, CDR2 FQGNSA. The CDR3 sequence is 14 residues long. J gave up 9 bases and V 5 bases, and 9 bases lay outside the gene matches. Here the CDR3 DNA reads TGTGCCAGCAGCCGGAACACAGGGGGGACTGAGCAGTTCTTC. Translation: CASSRNTGGTEQFF.

The chain uses TRBV28 and TRBJ2-7; D unresolved. This CDR3 region has 14 residues. V was pared by 6 bases and J by 4 bases, with 16 bases between. Germline V gene lookup returns CDR1 MDHEN and CDR2 SYDVKM. The CDR3: CASRRRIRPYEQYF. CDR3 sequence (DNA): TGTGCCAGCAGGCGGCGGATTAGGCCTTACGAGCAGTACTTC.

This chain links TRBV28 with TRBJ2-7, with 10 positions matching TRBD2. CDR1 is MDHEN and CDR2 is SYDVKM in the germline V gene. CDR3 length: 17 residues. The V segment lost 6 bases and the J segment 2 bases; nucleotides outside the gene matches: 13. DNA of the CDR3: TGTGCCAGCAGCCCCAGAAGCGGGAGGGCCGCAACCTACGAGCAGTACTTC. It codes for CASSPRSGRAATYEQYF.